The entry below gives a single T cell receptor (beta chain) sequence along with its context. The data originate from a study of blood T cell repertoires in COVID-19. Across the whole study: PBMCs, B-cell-depleted T cells, or T cells provided the cDNA or gDNA that made up the material.

Libraries were prepared by immunoSEQ multiplex PCR; TCRdb keeps only in-frame clonotypes and omits some of them. The data contain 95,000 to 110,000 clones, approximately 88% of them singletons. V was clipped by 11 bases and J by 6 bases; unmatched bases: 7. This CDR3 comprises 13 residues. From germline, CDR1 is LNHDA and CDR2 SQIVND (reference sequence). This TCR was recovered from a man between 35 and 55 years old with active or convalescent COVID-19. This chain joins TRBV19 and TRBJ1-6, with 7 nucleotides matching TRBD1. Sequenced input: peripheral blood. The DNA for the CDR3 is TGTGCCTGTACGGGACAGATTAATTCACCCCTCCACTTT. Amino acids: CACTGQINSPLHF.